This TCR beta chain was profiled in a study of blood T cell repertoires in COVID-19 (dated by TCRdb to the early 2020s). Study-level background: The collaborator samples originated in the United States, Italy and Spain and spanned the acute and convalescent phases of COVID-19. The material from the prospective study consisted of cDNA or gDNA derived from T cells, B-cell-depleted T cells, or PBMCs. Deeply sampled blood TCRbeta repertoires from subjects exposed to, actively infected with, or recovered from COVID-19 were included in the dataset. A freely available public database, intended as a resource for researchers studying the immune response to SARS-CoV-2, is where the repertoires were released. The samples were drawn from the first 160 participants of the ongoing ImmuneRACE study and from 950 to 1,500 subjects provided by 6 global collaborators. The sample metadata nearly always contained a de-identified subject ID, COVID-19 status, age in years and sex. Where HLA class I and class II types were available, the types were taken from metadata supplied by the sample provider, not from assay-based typing. The full study reports these points: How much clinical and demographic metadata was included differed by source and by participant, and the metadata was provided uncurated.

TCRbeta CDR3 regions were amplified from genomic DNA by means of the immunoSEQ Assay, a bias-controlled multiplex PCR. In the paper's pipeline: The number of nucleated cells in each sample was estimated by amplification of reference gene primers within the assay. To quantify the absolute abundance of each unique TCRbeta CDR3 rearrangement, sequence reads were collapsed and filtered. For each sample, productive Simpson clonality was calculated as the square root of Simpson's diversity index over productive rearrangements. TCRdb mirrors the immuneACCESS table, restricted to in-frame sequences. Some clones are absent from its copies; in checked studies, under half trace to an unresolved V gene, and the reason for the others is unknown. The V and J calls and the clone size are those of that table, but D and trimming were determined from the DNA. Here the sample has approximately 15,000 clones; around 88% occur a single time. The ten most abundant clones make up approximately 12% of the sample.

V loses 1 base, J loses 9 bases, and the germline ends lie 10 bases apart. From its cysteine to its phenylalanine, the CDR3 spans 13 amino acids. CDR3 DNA is the only sequence kept; it has 39 bases, read in frame from the first base. The CDR1 and CDR2 encoded by the germline V gene are SNHLY and FYNNEI. Remarks on this clone: The antigen this receptor binds is unknown. There are no base qualities to consult, and no much larger clone falls within one base.

Whole blood was collected in K2EDTA tubes by collaborating institutions according to the institutions' own protocols. Collaborator samples were shipped for TCRbeta analysis as frozen whole blood, isolated PBMCs, or DNA extracted from either sample type. This clonotype was sampled from a human donor in a cohort sampled during active COVID-19. Sequencing was carried out using peripheral blood. The receptor chain draws on TRBV2 and TRBJ2-4; the best D guess is TRBD1, with 6 bases matching. The DNA is TGTGCCAGCAGTGAAGAGGTCAGGGGCATTCAGTACTTC. Translated, this is CASSEEVRGIQYF.